Listed below are T cell receptor beta chains from one sample, sequenced in a study of blood T cell repertoires in COVID-19. Some clones are missing from TCRdb's copy, which holds only in-frame ones; the method was immunoSEQ multiplex PCR. The sample consists of 60,000 to 90,000 clones, about nine tenths of them appearing once. Material: peripheral blood. The receptor source for this set is a woman older than 75 with acute or convalescent COVID-19. Each CDR3 is given with its conserved first and last residue. The D gene is left open where the match is weak. Some rows mark clone size as missing; the rest say once, few, many or name a class of expanded clone.

D	size	V	J	CDR3	DNA
.	.	TRBV2	TRBJ1-1	CASSGQVNTEAFF	TGTGCCAGCAGTGGACAGGTGAACACTGAAGCTTTCTTT
TRBD1	.	TRBV19	TRBJ2-3	CASSKGQGQIGTDTQYF	TGTGCCAGTAGTAAAGGACAGGGGCAAATAGGCACAGATACGCAGTATTTT
TRBD1	.	TRBV27	TRBJ1-6	CASRQGSSPLHF	TGTGCCAGCAGACAGGGGTCTTCACCCCTCCACTTT
.	.	TRBV5-5	TRBJ2-2	CASSLIRRANTGELFF	TGTGCCAGCAGCCTGATCCGACGGGCGAACACCGGGGAGCTGTTTTTT
.	.	TRBV24-1	TRBJ1-2	CATSERQDGGYTF	TGTGCCACCAGTGAACGACAGGATGGTGGCTACACCTTC
TRBD1	.	TRBV18	TRBJ1-3	CASSLGQADSGNTIYF	TGTGCCAGCTCACTCGGACAGGCCGACTCTGGAAACACCATATATTTT
.	.	TRBV6-5	TRBJ2-2	CASNRRGGELFF	TGTGCCAGCAACAGAAGGGGCGGGGAGCTGTTTTTT
.	.	TRBV11-2	TRBJ2-7	CASSLGRFYEQYF	TGTGCCAGCAGCTTGGGCCGGTTCTACGAGCAGTACTTC
TRBD2	few	TRBV20-1	TRBJ2-1	CSASPSGSINEQFF	TGCAGTGCTAGTCCCAGCGGGAGTATCAATGAGCAGTTCTTC
TRBD2	.	TRBV6-5	TRBJ2-1	CASSGTSGGDNEQFF	TGTGCCAGCAGCGGGACTAGCGGGGGGGACAATGAGCAGTTCTTC
.	.	TRBV7-9	TRBJ1-2	CASSLARASRADGYTF	TGTGCCAGCAGCTTAGCCAGGGCCTCCCGTGCGGATGGCTACACCTTC
.	once	TRBV3-1/TRBV3-2	TRBJ2-7	CASRPISSAGKDEQYF	TGTGCCAGCAGACCAATATCCTCGGCCGGGAAGGACGAGCAGTACTTC
TRBD1	.	TRBV4-1	TRBJ1-5	CASSQSGTGGGQPQHF	TGCGCCAGCAGCCAATCCGGGACAGGTGGGGGGCAGCCCCAGCATTTT
TRBD1	.	TRBV5-1	TRBJ1-1	CASSARTGRTEAFF	TGCGCCAGCAGCGCTAGGACAGGGAGAACTGAAGCTTTCTTT
.	.	TRBV18	TRBJ1-3	CASSPPGGSGNTIYF	TGTGCCAGCTCACCACCAGGGGGCTCTGGAAACACCATATATTTT
TRBD1	.	TRBV5-1	TRBJ2-3	CASSTRQGPQSTDTQYF	TGCGCCAGCAGCACACGACAGGGCCCCCAAAGCACAGATACGCAGTATTTT
TRBD1	.	TRBV25-1	TRBJ2-1	CASSATGTGAYNEQFF	TGTGCCAGCAGTGCAACCGGGACAGGAGCTTACAATGAGCAGTTCTTC
.	.	TRBV7-6	TRBJ2-3	CASSFGWDFTDTQYF	TGTGCCAGCAGCTTTGGGTGGGACTTCACAGATACGCAGTATTTT
TRBD1	.	TRBV5-6	TRBJ1-2	CASSFGDRENYGYTF	TGTGCCAGCAGCTTTGGGGACAGAGAGAACTATGGCTACACCTTC
TRBD2	once	TRBV4-2	TRBJ2-7	CASSQASGSSYEQYF	TGTGCCAGCAGCCAAGCTAGCGGGTCCTCCTACGAGCAGTACTTC
.	few	TRBV6-5	TRBJ1-1	CASSKWGGETEAFF	TGTGCCAGCAGCAAATGGGGGGGCGAGACTGAAGCTTTCTTT
TRBD1	.	TRBV19	TRBJ1-5	CASRDQGARSNQPQHF	TGTGCCAGTAGAGATCAGGGGGCTAGAAGCAATCAGCCCCAGCATTTT
.	.	TRBV27	TRBJ1-2	CASGNGGVSTF	TGTGCCAGTGGGAACGGGGGAGTTAGCACCTTC
.	.	TRBV9	TRBJ2-3	CASTPQGLGTDTQYF	TGTGCCAGCACCCCCCAGGGTTTGGGCACAGATACGCAGTATTTT
TRBD1	.	TRBV27	TRBJ2-7	CASSDRDRSSYEQYF	TGTGCCAGCAGTGACCGGGACAGGTCCTCCTACGAGCAGTACTTC
TRBD2	.	TRBV4-2	TRBJ2-7	CASSQGGLAGIGEQYF	TGTGCCAGCAGCCAAGGTGGACTAGCGGGAATTGGCGAGCAGTACTTC
TRBD1	once	TRBV3-1/TRBV3-2	TRBJ1-4	CASGTGWEKLFF	TGTGCCAGCGGGACAGGGTGGGAAAAACTGTTTTTT
.	.	TRBV4-1	TRBJ2-1	CASSKRERQGKQFF	TGCGCCAGCAGTAAAAGGGAACGGCAGGGCAAGCAGTTCTTC
.	.	TRBV14	TRBJ1-2	CASSQGASYGYTF	TGTGCCAGCAGCCAGGGGGCTTCCTATGGCTACACCTTC
.	.	TRBV11-1	TRBJ1-2	CASSEGLGYTF	TGTGCCAGCAGCGAGGGTCTAGGCTACACCTTC
TRBD1	.	TRBV5-1	TRBJ1-2	CASSLGDRGFNYGYTF	TGCGCCAGCAGCTTGGGGGACAGGGGGTTTAACTATGGCTACACCTTC
.	.	TRBV2	TRBJ2-2	CASSVRGANGELFF	TGTGCCAGCAGTGTTCGGGGGGCAAACGGGGAGCTGTTTTTT
.	once	TRBV7-8	TRBJ2-1	CASSRTRDNEQFF	TGTGCCAGCAGCCGGACAAGAGACAATGAGCAGTTCTTC
.	.	TRBV29-1	TRBJ2-3	CSVETRLGSRDTQYF	TGCAGCGTTGAAACCCGGCTAGGCAGTAGAGATACGCAGTATTTT
.	.	TRBV5-1	TRBJ2-3	CASSGGGVDTQYF	TGCGCCAGCAGCGGAGGAGGGGTGGATACGCAGTATTTT
TRBD1	.	TRBV28	TRBJ1-5	CASSFSGRGLPQHF	TGTGCCAGCAGTTTTAGTGGCAGGGGGCTGCCCCAGCATTTT
TRBD1	.	TRBV28	TRBJ2-5	CASSSAGTGGRETQYF	TGTGCCAGCAGCTCCGCTGGGACAGGGGGTAGAGAGACCCAGTACTTC
.	.	TRBV19	TRBJ1-1	CASSMAQTKGYTEAFF	TGTGCCAGTAGTATGGCACAGACAAAGGGGTACACTGAAGCTTTCTTT
TRBD1	.	TRBV18	TRBJ1-1	CASSPRQGRAFF	TGTGCCAGCTCGCCGCGACAGGGGCGGGCTTTCTTT
.	.	TRBV24-1	TRBJ1-1	CATSEVGGDEAFF	TGTGCCACCAGTGAGGTTGGGGGGGATGAAGCTTTCTTT
.	.	TRBV9	TRBJ1-2	CASSKSHGLENYGYTF	TGTGCCAGCAGCAAGTCCCACGGACTGGAGAACTATGGCTACACCTTC
TRBD1	once	TRBV19	TRBJ1-1	CASSIGVTGARGTEAFF	TGTGCCAGTAGTATTGGGGTAACAGGGGCGAGGGGTACTGAAGCTTTCTTT